The rows below give T cell receptor beta chains drawn from one sample of a study of blood T cells in healthy people across ages. Each CDR3 protein gets one entry after TCRdb re-called the 5' RACE reads with MiXCR. Of 700,000 to 950,000 distinct CDR3 sequences in the sample, 58% were seen once. The sample was blood. All receptors derive from a man in his thirties or forties in good health. CDR3s include the opening cysteine and the closing phenylalanine or tryptophan. D genes are given only for firm matches. Some rows have no size entry. The others give once, few or many, or a class for an expanded clone.

d_call | clone_size | j_call | v_call | cdr3_nt | cdr3_aa
NA | NA | TRBJ2-7 | TRBV6-1 | TGTGCCAGCTATCCGGACGGGGCCACCTACGAGCAGTACTTC | CASYPDGATYEQYF
NA | NA | TRBJ2-3 | TRBV4-3 | TGCGCCGGCAGCCAAGAAGGCAGGGGTAGCACAGATACGCAGTATTTT | CAGSQEGRGSTDTQYF
TRBD1 | NA | TRBJ2-6 | TRBV6-1 | TGTGCCAGTTCCGGACAGGGGGGCGCTGGGGCCAACGTCCTGACTTTC | CASSGQGGAGANVLTF
TRBD2 | NA | TRBJ2-7 | TRBV20-1 | TGCAGTGCGCCAACTAGCGGGAGTTTCTACGAGCAGTACTTC | CSAPTSGSFYEQYF
NA | NA | TRBJ2-1 | TRBV20-1 | TGCAGTGCTAGAGATGGAGACCAGCAGTTCTTC | CSARDGDQQFF
NA | NA | TRBJ1-6 | TRBV3-1 | TGTGCCAGCAGCCAACAAGGACAGCCCAATTCACCCCTCCACTTT | CASSQQGQPNSPLHF
NA | NA | TRBJ2-1 | TRBV29-1 | TGCAGCGCCGAATCCGATCTGCGGGGGCCCCATGGGCAGTTCTTC | CSAESDLRGPHGQFF
NA | once | TRBJ1-2 | TRBV11-2 | TGTGCCAGCAGCAGGACGGGGTACGAAAGGTCCTATGGCTACACCTTC | CASSRTGYERSYGYTF
TRBD2 | NA | TRBJ2-4 | TRBV4-1 | TGCGCCAGCAGCCGGAGCGGGAGTTGGGACATTCAGTACTTC | CASSRSGSWDIQYF
NA | NA | TRBJ2-5 | TRBV7-2 | TGTGCCAGCAGCTTAGTTATCCAGGGGTGGGAGACCCAGTACTTC | CASSLVIQGWETQYF
TRBD1 | NA | TRBJ2-5 | TRBV25-1 | TGTGCCAGCGCCTGGGGGACAGAGCAGTACTTC | CASAWGTEQYF
NA | NA | TRBJ2-7 | TRBV20-1 | TGCAGTGCCCCCCGGGGAGGAGGGGAGGACGAGCAGTACTTC | CSAPRGGGEDEQYF
NA | NA | TRBJ1-1 | TRBV30 | TGTGCCTTAAGAACGGGGAACGCCGCCGCTTTCTTT | CALRTGNAAAFF
NA | NA | TRBJ2-3 | TRBV30 | TGTGCCTGGATGGTCGGGGGCACAGATACGCAGTATTTT | CAWMVGGTDTQYF
TRBD1 | NA | TRBJ2-1 | TRBV29-1 | TGCAGCGTTGGTCCACAGGGGCTCAATGAGCAGTTCTTC | CSVGPQGLNEQFF
TRBD2 | NA | TRBJ2-5 | TRBV5-1 | TGCGCCAGCAGCTTGAGGGGAACTAGCGGTCAAGAGACCCAGTACTTC | CASSLRGTSGQETQYF
NA | few | TRBJ2-7 | TRBV7-2 | TGTGCCAGCAGCTTTGGTCACGGGAGTTACGAGCAGTACTTC | CASSFGHGSYEQYF
NA | NA | TRBJ2-3 | TRBV13 | TGTGCCACAGGCGAAGGGGGGAGCACAGATACGAAGTATTTT | CATGEGGSTDTKYF
TRBD2 | few | TRBJ2-3 | TRBV4-3 | TGCGCCAGCAGCCAAGATCACGGGAGGGCAGATACGCAGTATTTT | CASSQDHGRADTQYF
TRBD1 | NA | TRBJ2-1 | TRBV29-1 | TGCAGCGTTGAAAGGGACAGGGCGAATGAGCAGTTCTTC | CSVERDRANEQFF
TRBD1 | NA | TRBJ1-2 | TRBV5-1 | TGCGCCAGCAGCGGACAGGGGCAAAACTATGGCTACACCTTC | CASSGQGQNYGYTF
NA | NA | TRBJ2-5 | TRBV7-9 | TGTGCCAGCAGCCCCGGGGGCCGAGGGGAGACCCAGTACTTC | CASSPGGRGETQYF
NA | NA | TRBJ1-2 | TRBV15 | TGTGCCACCAGCAGGGACCTCCGTAGGGCTAACTATGGCTACACCTTC | CATSRDLRRANYGYTF
TRBD1 | NA | TRBJ1-6 | TRBV6-1 | TGTGCCAGCAGTGCAATAGGACAGGGGACGCAATCACCCCTCCACTTT | CASSAIGQGTQSPLHF
NA | NA | TRBJ2-7 | TRBV29-1 | TGCAGCGTTGAACCCGGGGACCGCTTAGGAGAGCAGTACTTC | CSVEPGDRLGEQYF
NA | NA | TRBJ1-4 | TRBV27 | TGTGCCAGCACCAAAACAGGGTTTGGGGAAAAACTGTTTTTT | CASTKTGFGEKLFF
NA | NA | TRBJ1-2 | TRBV12-3/TRBV12-4 | TGTACCAGCAGTACAGGGTACTATGGCTACACCTTC | CTSSTGYYGYTF
NA | few | TRBJ2-5 | TRBV20-1 | TGCAGTGCTCATGGACTGATCCAAGAGACCCAGTACTTC | CSAHGLIQETQYF
TRBD1 | NA | TRBJ1-1 | TRBV20-1 | TGCAGTGCGGGGGGACAGAGAAACACTGAAGCTTTCTTT | CSAGGQRNTEAFF
NA | NA | TRBJ2-7 | TRBV6-1 | TGTGCCAGCAGTCACGGGGGAGAGGACTACGAGCAGTACTTC | CASSHGGEDYEQYF
TRBD1 | NA | TRBJ2-7 | TRBV7-9 | TGTGCCAGCAGCCTAGGACAGGGTTTCGACGAGCAGTACTTC | CASSLGQGFDEQYF
NA | NA | TRBJ2-3 | TRBV20-1 | TGCAGTGCTTTTCACGGACGGTCGAACACAGATACGCAGTATTTT | CSAFHGRSNTDTQYF
NA | few | TRBJ2-1 | TRBV29-1 | TGCAGCGTTGTCTGGGTAGCGCCAAGCTCCTACAATGAGCAGTTCTTC | CSVVWVAPSSYNEQFF
TRBD2 | NA | TRBJ2-3 | TRBV20-1 | TGCAGTGCTGCCGGGACTAGCCTGTCTTTGGCAGATACGCAGTATTTT | CSAAGTSLSLADTQYF
TRBD2 | NA | TRBJ2-3 | TRBV20-1 | TGCAGTGCAACCCGGGACTATCGACGCACAGATACGCAGTATTTT | CSATRDYRRTDTQYF
NA | NA | TRBJ2-5 | TRBV20-1 | TGCAGTGTCTCCAGCCCGATAGGGCTACAAGGGACCCAGTACTTC | CSVSSPIGLQGTQYF
NA | NA | TRBJ2-7 | TRBV10-3 | TGTGCCATCAGTGAGTATCTGATACGCGAGCAGTACTTC | CAISEYLIREQYF